These 32 T cell receptor beta chains share one sample of origin, sequenced in a study of blood T cell repertoires in COVID-19. This table comes from immunoSEQ multiplex PCR, and its TCRdb copy is limited to in-frame clones, with some not included. The sample lists 120,000 or so clones, almost 70% occurring once. What was sequenced was peripheral blood. The source of these receptors is a woman between 65 and 79 years old with acute or convalescent COVID-19.

This chain links TRBV28 with TRBJ1-2; possible D gene TRBD1, 5 bases. V was trimmed by 7 bases and J by 3 bases, leaving 12 bases between them. In germline, CDR1 is MDHEN, CDR2 SYDVKM. The CDR3 contains 13 residues. CDR3 sequence reads: CASNFIGDYGYTF. CDR3 DNA sequence: TGTGCCAGCAACTTTATAGGGGACTATGGCTACACCTTC.

This clone has only a few counts. V gene TRBV5-1 combines with J gene TRBJ1-1; TRBD1 might be the D (6 bases). The CDR3 has 14 residues. From germline, CDR1 is SGHRS and CDR2 YFSETQ. V lost 1 base, J lost 5 bases, and 12 bases lay in between. CDR3 DNA sequence: TGCGCCAGCAGCTTGCAGGGGCGGAGGACTGAAGCTTTCTTT. It specifies CASSLQGRRTEAFF.

This clone was seen repeatedly, ten times or more. The CDR3, as DNA: TGTGCCAGCAGTGAAGACCCCGGTTCGGTAGACTTCACTGAAGCTTTCTTT. Translated, it gives CASSEDPGSVDFTEAFF. V and J are TRBV6-1 and TRBJ1-1; D is undetermined. Germline loops: CDR1 MNHNS, CDR2 SASEGT. V was shortened by 1 base and J by 4 bases, with 19 bases between the two germline ends. The CDR3 totals 17 residues.

CDR3 coding DNA: TGTGCCAGCAGCGAGGGGACAGGGGACTACGAGCAGTACTTC. Protein product: CASSEGTGDYEQYF. The genes are TRBV7-9 and TRBJ2-7; 10 bases are shared with TRBD1. From germline, CDR1 is SEHNR and CDR2 FQNEAQ (reference sequence). The ends lost 5 bases at V and 3 bases at J; junction bases unmatched: 4. The CDR3 covers 14 residues.

The genes are TRBV20-1 and TRBJ2-7, with a weak D call TRBD2 (5 bases). The CDR3 is 11 residues long. Trimming left V 6 bases short and J 2 bases short, with 8 bases between. From germline, CDR1 is DFQATT and CDR2 SNEGSKA (reference sequence). CDR3 DNA sequence: TGCAGTGCAAAACTAGCCTACGAGCAGTACTTC. It is translated as CSAKLAYEQYF.

The chain uses TRBV10-3 and TRBJ1-1; D remains unclear. The CDR3 is 15 residues long. V was pared by 2 bases and J by 5 bases, with 15 bases between. CDR1 ENHRY and CDR2 SYGVKD come from the germline V gene. The CDR3 bases are TGTGCCATCAGTGAGAGAAGGGAGCTTGGGACTGAAGCTTTCTTT. It specifies CAISERRELGTEAFF.

This chain links TRBV6-5 with TRBJ1-1, with D maybe TRBD1 (5 bases). V lost 0 bases to trimming and J lost 10 bases, with 9 bases between them. Germline V CDR1 and CDR2: MNHEY, SVGAGI. This CDR3 spans 12 amino acids. CDR3 amino acids: CASSYSGTPAFF. The CDR3 DNA follows: TGTGCCAGCAGTTACTCCGGGACTCCAGCTTTCTTT.

This clone has just a few counts. This chain connects TRBV29-1 to TRBJ2-5; 15 bases line up with TRBD2. J lost 2 bases, V lost 4 bases, and 5 bases had no gene match. This CDR3 is built from 16 residues. Germline V gene lookup returns CDR1 SQVTM and CDR2 ANQGSEA. The CDR3 DNA reads TGCAGCGTTGGTGGGACTAGCGGGGGGTCGCAAGAGACCCAGTACTTC. Translation: CSVGGTSGGSQETQYF.

This chain links TRBV9 with TRBJ1-2; the D gene is possibly TRBD1 (6 bases). The CDR3 contains 15 residues. The V end was cut by 4 bases, the J end by 6 bases, with 19 bases between. Germline CDR1 SGDLS, CDR2 YYNGEE. The CDR3: CASSPRQAALDGYTF. In nucleotides, the CDR3 is TGTGCCAGCAGCCCTCGACAGGCTGCCTTAGATGGCTACACCTTC.

The chain has TRBV6-6 and TRBJ2-6; a possible D gene is TRBD2 (5 bases). The V end was cut by 0 bases, the J end by 0 bases, with 6 bases between. The CDR3 spans 16 residues. The germline gives CDR1 MNHNY, CDR2 SVGAGI (reference sequence). CDR3 amino acids: CASSYSGSSGANVLTF. CDR3 sequence (DNA): TGTGCCAGCAGTTACTCGGGGAGCTCTGGGGCCAACGTCCTGACTTTC.

V is TRBV29-1 and J is TRBJ1-2; D not resolved. Between the trimmed V and J ends, which lost 6 bases and 3 bases, there was a span of 17 bases. CDR1 and CDR2 (germline): SQVTM, ANQGSEA. The CDR3 length is 14 residues. The CDR3 here is CSVAKNGRDYGYTF. The CDR3 nucleotides read TGCAGCGTAGCCAAGAACGGGAGAGACTATGGCTACACCTTC.

This chain uses TRBV25-1 with TRBJ2-1; possible D gene TRBD2, 6 bases. The germline V gene has CDR1 MGHDK and CDR2 SYGVNS. With 5 bases removed from V and 4 bases from J, the gap between germline ends came to 12 bases. The CDR3 consists of 14 residues. The CDR3 nucleotides are TGTGCCAGCAGTTCCGGTCGGGGGTACAATGAGCAGTTCTTC. It codes for CASSSGRGYNEQFF. Filled out from reference TRBV25-1 and TRBJ2-1, the complete variable domain reads EADIYQTPRYLVIGTGKKITLECSQTMGHDKMYWYQQDPGMELHLIHYSYGVNSTEKGDLSSESTVSRIRTEHFPLTLESARPSHTSQYLCASSSGRGYNEQFFGPGTRLTVL.

On this clone: A much larger clonotype is one base distant, so this may be a read error. The chain uses TRBV5-1 and TRBJ1-5, with D possibly matching TRBD1 (6 bases). The CDR3 extends over 14 amino acids. Germline V gene data show CDR1 as SGHRS and CDR2 as YFSETQ. CDR3 sequence reads: CARSLGGRDQPQHF. The CDR3 DNA reads TGCGCCCGCAGCTTGGGGGGGCGGGATCAGCCCCAGCATTTT.

In nucleotides, the CDR3 is TGTGCCAGCAGCTTAGTACGGGGTAACACTGAAGCTTTCTTT. Amino acid sequence: CASSLVRGNTEAFF. The gene calls are TRBV7-9 and TRBJ1-1, with no clear D. The CDR3 is made up of 14 amino acids. CDR1 SEHNR and CDR2 FQNEAQ come from the germline V gene (reference sequence). Trimming left V 1 base short and J 2 bases short, with 8 bases between. Together with reference TRBV7-9 and TRBJ1-1, the CDR3 gives the full variable domain: DTGVSQNPRHKITKRGQNVTFRCDPISEHNRLYWYRQTLGQGPEFLTYFQNEAQLEKSRLLSDRFSAERPKGSFSTLEIQRTEQGDSAMYLCASSLVRGNTEAFFGQGTRLTVV.

The chain recombines TRBV2 with TRBJ2-3; tentatively, D is TRBD2 (6 bases). Trimming took 7 bases from V and 3 from J, leaving 8 bases between them. The CDR3 runs to 12 residues. Germline V gene data show CDR1 as SNHLY and CDR2 as FYNNEI. The CDR3 sequence: CASKEGTDTQYF. The CDR3 DNA follows: TGTGCCAGCAAGGAGGGAACAGATACGCAGTATTTT.

This clone has a handful of counts. The V call is TRBV3-1 (or the pseudogene TRBV3-2), the J call TRBJ2-7; tentative D call: TRBD2 (6 bases). The CDR3 consists of 13 residues. Trimming removed 4 bases at V and 3 bases at J, with 10 bases between. CDR1 is LGHDT, CDR2 YNNKEL, per germline (reference sequence). The CDR3 reads CASSRGLNYEQYF. The DNA of the CDR3 is TGTGCCAGCAGCCGGGGACTGAACTACGAGCAGTACTTC.

The chain joins TRBV21-1 to TRBJ1-6; the tabulated D call, TRBD1, remains unverified against the DNA. TRBV21-1 is listed as a pseudogene. The CDR3 is 18 amino acids. CDR3 DNA: TGTGCCAGCAGCACACCACCGGGACAGAGCTCCTATAATTCACCCCTCCACTTT. Its protein product is CASSTPPGQSSYNSPLHF.

The chain recombines TRBV6-6 with TRBJ1-5; possible D gene TRBD1, 6 bases. Germline V gives CDR1 MNHNY, CDR2 SVGAGI (reference sequence). Trimming stripped 8 bases from V and 0 bases from J, with 11 bases between. CDR3 size: 14 residues. CDR3 coding DNA: TGTGCCAGCGGGGGCGGTCATAGCAATCAGCCCCAGCATTTT. This codes for CASGGGHSNQPQHF.

The CDR3 nucleotides read TGTGCCAGCAGCCCCCTGGGACAGACCCTTAACTATGGCTACACCTTC. Its translation is CASSPLGQTLNYGYTF. The chain recombines TRBV3-1 (or the pseudogene TRBV3-2) with TRBJ1-2, with 7 bases that match TRBD1. The CDR3 is 16 amino acids. Germline CDR1 LGHDT, CDR2 YNNKEL (reference sequence). Unmatched junction bases numbered 9, after V lost 4 bases and J lost 1 base.

The J gene is TRBJ1-2, the V gene TRBV6-2 or TRBV6-3; D unclear. Trimming shortened V by 0 bases and J by 4 bases, and 9 bases separated the two germline ends. CDR1 is MNHEY, CDR2 SVGEGT, per germline. CDR3 length equals 14 residues. CDR3 residues: CASSYSTQTYGYTF. CDR3 coding DNA: TGTGCCAGCAGTTACTCGACTCAGACCTATGGCTACACCTTC.

V gene TRBV5-1 combines with J gene TRBJ2-7, with D possibly matching TRBD1 (6 bases). V dropped 4 bases and J dropped 1 base, with 12 bases sitting between them. The CDR3 is 14 amino acids. Germline-derived CDR1 and CDR2 are SGHRS and YFSETQ. CDR3 nucleotide sequence: TGCGCCAGCAGCATATCGGACAGTTCCTACGAGCAGTACTTC. Protein product: CASSISDSSYEQYF.

V and J are TRBV18 and TRBJ2-1; 8 positions agree with TRBD2. CDR1 and CDR2 (germline): KGHSH, LQKENI. The ends lost 1 base at V and 6 bases at J; junction bases unmatched: 8. This CDR3 has 16 amino acids. The CDR3: CASSPRSGLAPNEQFF. The CDR3 nucleotides are TGTGCCAGCTCACCACGATCTGGACTAGCCCCCAATGAGCAGTTCTTC.

This clone was recorded a few times. The CDR3: CASSYSTGVHNSPLHF. CDR3 nucleotide sequence: TGTGCCAGCAGTTACTCGACCGGGGTCCATAATTCACCCCTCCACTTT. The chain recombines TRBV6-2 or TRBV6-3 with TRBJ1-6; D remains unclear. This CDR3 contains 16 residues. From germline, CDR1 is MNHEY and CDR2 SVGEGT. The germline V and J ends were trimmed by 0 bases and 5 bases, with 11 bases remaining between them.

The V call is TRBV6-5, the J call TRBJ1-1; 7 bases line up with TRBD1. V trimming: 5 bases; J trimming: 3 bases; junction bases outside the gene matches: 9. The germline CDR1 and CDR2 sequences are MNHEY and SVGAGI. The CDR3 is 15 amino acids. The CDR3 here is CASSSSGTVYTEAFF. Here the CDR3 DNA reads TGTGCCAGCAGTAGCTCGGGGACAGTGTACACTGAAGCTTTCTTT.

This chain joins TRBV3-1 (or the pseudogene TRBV3-2) and TRBJ1-3, with unresolved D. This CDR3 has 12 residues. Deletions cut 2 bases from V and 4 bases from J, with 3 bases between. CDR1 LGHDT and CDR2 YNNKEL come from the germline V gene (reference sequence). The CDR3: CASSQSGNTIYF. DNA of the CDR3: TGTGCCAGCAGCCAATCGGGAAACACCATATATTTT.

This chain joins TRBV7-9 and TRBJ2-2; 7 positions match TRBD1. V shed 6 bases and J 1 base; nucleotides not matched to a gene: 5. Germline CDR1 SEHNR, CDR2 FQNEAQ (reference sequence). The CDR3 runs to 15 residues. In nucleotides, the CDR3 is TGTGCCAGCAGTAGGGGACAGATGAACACCGGGGAGCTGTTTTTT. It yields the protein CASSRGQMNTGELFF.

This clone was observed a single time. V and J are TRBV11-2 and TRBJ1-5; D perhaps matches TRBD1 (6 bases). V lost 2 bases and J 5 bases, leaving 13 bases between the germline ends. Germline V lookup: CDR1 SGHAT, CDR2 FQNNGV. This CDR3 is built from 15 residues. The CDR3 bases are TGTGCCAGCAGCTTAATGGGGGCCCCCCATCAGCCCCAGCATTTT. It is translated as CASSLMGAPHQPQHF.

The rearrangement joins TRBV27 to TRBJ2-7; D possibly corresponds to TRBD2 (6 bases). CDR1 and CDR2 from the germline V gene are MNHEY and SMNVEV (reference sequence). The V end was cut by 5 bases, the J end by 2 bases, with 13 bases between. The CDR3 has 14 residues. CDR3 in amino acids: CASSLQGGPYEQYF. In DNA form, the CDR3 reads TGTGCCAGCAGTCTCCAGGGAGGCCCCTACGAGCAGTACTTC.

The J gene is TRBJ1-5, the V gene TRBV6-2 or TRBV6-3; D is perhaps TRBD1 (5 bases). Germline V gives CDR1 MNHEY, CDR2 SVGEGT. The CDR3 length is 14 residues. The V end lost 2 bases, the J end lost 5 bases, and 10 bases lay between the germline ends. The DNA for the CDR3 is TGTGCCAGCAGTTACGGCAGGGTCGATCAGCCCCAGCATTTT. Amino acid sequence: CASSYGRVDQPQHF.

The CDR3 is CSVPPRGDNEQFF. Here the CDR3 DNA reads TGCAGCGTTCCCCCACGGGGAGACAATGAGCAGTTCTTC. The gene calls are TRBV29-1 and TRBJ2-1, with a weak D call TRBD2 (5 bases). The CDR3 totals 13 residues. Germline V gives CDR1 SQVTM, CDR2 ANQGSEA. The V and J ends lost 5 bases and 5 bases respectively, with 13 bases between them.

The chain couples TRBV7-6 to TRBJ1-4; TRBD1 agrees at 8 bases. Germline V lookup: CDR1 SGHVS, CDR2 FNYEAQ. The CDR3 extends over 15 amino acids. V gave up 2 bases and J gave up 8 bases; unmatched junction bases: 7. CDR3 residues: CASSLQGAKSEKLFF. Written as DNA, the CDR3 is TGTGCCAGCAGCTTACAGGGGGCGAAGTCAGAAAAACTGTTTTTT.

This sequence joins TRBV7-2 and TRBJ1-4; tentatively, D is TRBD1 (6 bases). V lost 1 base and J 8 bases, leaving 14 bases between the germline ends. Germline assignment: CDR1 SGHTA and CDR2 FQGNSA. This CDR3 contains 15 residues. Written as DNA, the CDR3 is TGTGCCAGCAGCTTAGTAGGGGGGGTTAAGGAAAAACTGTTTTTT. Its protein is CASSLVGGVKEKLFF.